Presented here are 9 T cell receptor beta chains from one specimen sequenced in a study of blood T cell repertoires in COVID-19. The assay was immunoSEQ multiplex PCR, and TCRdb's table has in-frame clones only and misses some. The sample holds fewer than 300,000 clones, more than 75% seen once. Sequencing used peripheral blood. These receptor sequences come from a woman aged 40 to 49 who had recovered from COVID-19.

The V gene is TRBV24-1, the J gene TRBJ1-1, with D perhaps TRBD1 (6 bases). CDR3 length equals 12 residues. V dropped 4 bases and J dropped 5 bases, with 7 bases sitting between them. CDR1 is KGHDR and CDR2 is SFDVKD in the germline V gene. The CDR3 sequence is CATSDRGTEAFF. CDR3 in DNA: TGTGCCACCAGTGACAGGGGAACTGAAGCTTTCTTT.

The rearrangement uses TRBV14 and TRBJ2-5; the match to TRBD1 covers 9 bases. CDR3 size: 17 residues. Per germline, CDR1 SGHDN and CDR2 FVKESK. Trimming at V came to 0 bases and at J to 5 bases, leaving 10 bases not matched to a gene. The CDR3 DNA reads as TGTGCCAGCAGCCAAGACGGGCCGGGACAGGGAGATGAGACCCAGTACTTC. Translated: CASSQDGPGQGDETQYF.

The V call is TRBV19, the J call TRBJ2-5; 10 bases line up with TRBD2. Germline lookup yields CDR1 LNHDA and CDR2 SQIVND (reference sequence). Losses at the gene ends were 3 bases for V and 0 bases for J; bases not matched to a gene: 7. The CDR3 is 17 residues long. This CDR3 reads CASSIVTSGPYQETQYF. CDR3 coding DNA: TGTGCCAGTAGTATTGTGACTAGCGGGCCTTACCAAGAGACCCAGTACTTC.

CDR3 DNA: TGTGCCAGCAGCGCGGACCGGGGTGGCAGAACCGTTTATGGCTACACCTTC. It is translated as CASSADRGGRTVYGYTF. The V gene is TRBV9, the J gene TRBJ1-2; D unresolved. V was shortened by 3 bases and J by 5 bases, with 23 bases between the two germline ends. The CDR3 consists of 17 residues. The germline V gene encodes CDR1 SGDLS and CDR2 YYNGEE.

In the case of this clone: The sample contains more than one DNA sequence encoding this CDR3. V gene TRBV6-5 combines with J gene TRBJ2-1; TRBD2 aligns across 12 bases. Trimming cost V 6 bases and J 6 bases; bases outside gene matches: 6. The CDR3 runs 15 residues. Germline V lookup: CDR1 MNHEY, CDR2 SVGAGI. The CDR3 nucleotides read TGTGCCAGCAGCCCCCTAGCGGGAGGGGGCAATGAGCAGTTCTTC. This sequence encodes CASSPLAGGGNEQFF.

The V call is TRBV5-4, the J call TRBJ1-6, with D maybe TRBD1 (6 bases). The length of the CDR3 is 14 residues. With 4 bases removed from V and 5 bases from J, the gap between germline ends came to 10 bases. In germline, CDR1 is SGHNT, CDR2 YYREEE (reference sequence). CDR3 sequence (DNA): TGTGCCAGCAGCACGGACAGTAATAATTCACCCCTCCACTTT. This translates into CASSTDSNNSPLHF.

This clone came up once. The chain couples TRBV19 to TRBJ1-2; 9 nucleotides line up with TRBD1. From germline, CDR1 is LNHDA and CDR2 SQIVND (reference sequence). This CDR3 region has 16 residues. V trimming: 5 bases; J trimming: 2 bases; junction bases outside the gene matches: 9. This CDR3 reads CASSSPGTGRNYGYTF. DNA for the CDR3: TGTGCCAGTAGTTCCCCGGGGACAGGGCGAAACTATGGCTACACCTTC.

This clone appeared once. The V gene is TRBV10-2, the J gene TRBJ1-6; D call uncertain. Trimming pared 5 bases from V and 11 bases from J, leaving 16 bases between. This CDR3 region has 14 residues. Germline loops: CDR1 WSHSY, CDR2 SAAADI. The CDR3 DNA is TGCGCCAGCAGTCCAGATTCTTCGGGGACACCCCTCCACTTT. It translates to CASSPDSSGTPLHF.

The chain links TRBV2 to TRBJ2-7, with 9 bases identical to TRBD1. V gave up 4 bases and J gave up 2 bases; unmatched junction bases: 3. The length of the CDR3 is 14 residues. Germline CDR1 reads SNHLY; CDR2 reads FYNNEI. CDR3: CASSARTGAYEQYF. CDR3 nucleotides: TGTGCCAGCAGTGCGCGGACAGGGGCCTACGAGCAGTACTTC. Drawing the rest from reference TRBV2 and TRBJ2-7, the complete variable domain is EPEVTQTPSHQVTQMGQEVILRCVPISNHLYFYWYRQILGQKVEFLVSFYNNEISEKSEIFDDQFSVERPDGSNFTLKIRSTKLEDSAMYFCASSARTGAYEQYFGPGTRLTVT.